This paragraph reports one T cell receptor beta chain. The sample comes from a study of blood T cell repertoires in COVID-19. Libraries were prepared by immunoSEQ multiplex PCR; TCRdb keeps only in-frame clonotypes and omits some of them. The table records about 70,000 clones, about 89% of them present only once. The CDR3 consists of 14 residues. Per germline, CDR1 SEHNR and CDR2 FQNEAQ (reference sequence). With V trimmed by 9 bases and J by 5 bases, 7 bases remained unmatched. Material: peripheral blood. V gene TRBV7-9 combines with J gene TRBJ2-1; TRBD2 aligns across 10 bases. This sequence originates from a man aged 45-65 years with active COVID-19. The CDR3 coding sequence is TGTGCCAGTTTACTAGCGGGACTCGACAATGAGCAGTTCTTC. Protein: CASLLAGLDNEQFF. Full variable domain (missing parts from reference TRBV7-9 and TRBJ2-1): DTGVSQNPRHKITKRGQNVTFRCDPISEHNRLYWYRQTLGQGPEFLTYFQNEAQLEKSRLLSDRFSAERPKGSFSTLEIQRTEQGDSAMYLCASLLAGLDNEQFFGPGTRLTVL.